This T cell receptor (beta chain) was identified in a study of Ad26.COV2.S vaccination and SARS-CoV-2 variants. About the study: The study gave Ad26.COV2.S intramuscularly, once or twice 56 days apart. Study findings and constraints: It was reported that spike-specific CD8+ and CD4+ T cell responses were substantially broad after vaccination. TCR breadth and depth estimates may have understated total T cell responses.

Measured with immunoSEQ multiplex PCR; TCRdb has only the in-frame clones, and not every one. The profile shows hundreds of thousands of clones, approximately 84% of them singletons. A note on this clone: Antigen unknown.

Germline values: CDR1 LNHDA, CDR2 SQIVND (reference sequence). CDR3 length: 15 amino acids. Deletions cut 6 bases from V and 1 base from J, with 13 bases between. The treatment denotes: roughly 19 received Ad26.COV2.S at low or high dose, single or two shots; five or six received placebo; per-sample allocation not given. Samples came from day 63 after the first vaccine or placebo injection. Its platform was an Ad26 vector, and its expressed antigen was Wuhan-strain SARS-CoV-2 spike. The chain is built from TRBV19 and TRBJ1-5, with D hard to call. The material was peripheral blood, obtained in a trial of Ad26.COV2.S vaccine versus placebo. This TCR derives from a person aged 18-60 years who received the Ad26.COV2.S COVID-19 vaccine or a placebo. For the CDR3, the DNA is TGTGCCAGTAGAGATACTTCCCTAAGCAATCAGCCCCAGCATTTT. Translated: CASRDTSLSNQPQHF.